This is a list of T cell receptor beta chains from one sample in a study of blood T cell repertoires in COVID-19. Sequenced by immunoSEQ multiplex PCR; TCRdb stores in-frame clones only, minus some. The sample comprises more than 200,000 clones, around 87% of which are singletons, and roughly 5% rests with the top ten. Sequencing was performed on peripheral blood. Every receptor here comes from a woman aged 55-70 years with COVID-19, enrolled during active disease. CDR3s include the opening cysteine and the closing phenylalanine or tryptophan. A D gene is named only where the DNA matches it firmly. Only part of the rows carry a size: once, few, many, or a class if the clone is expanded.

CDR3 DNA	CDR3 protein	D gene	CDR3 length	clone size	V gene	J gene
TGCGCCAGCAGCCCGGGACTTCAAAAAGGGGAGACCCAGTACTTC	CASSPGLQKGETQYF	.	15	.	TRBV5-1	TRBJ2-5
TGTGCTAGTGGTGCAGGGGGCCTTGACACCGGGGAGCTGTTTTTT	CASGAGGLDTGELFF	TRBD1	15	.	TRBV12-5	TRBJ2-2
TGTGCCAGCTCAACGGGGGAAAGCTCCTACAATGAGCAGTTCTTC	CASSTGESSYNEQFF	.	15	.	TRBV6-5	TRBJ2-1
TGTGCCAGCAACAGGGGGGCCAACGTCCTGACTTTC	CASNRGANVLTF	.	12	.	TRBV5-6	TRBJ2-6
TGTGCCACCAGCAGAGATCTTAGCGGGAGGGGGGGAGATACGCAGTATTTT	CATSRDLSGRGGDTQYF	TRBD2	17	.	TRBV15	TRBJ2-3
TGTGCCAGCAAGGCAGGGATCCACGAGCAGTACTTC	CASKAGIHEQYF	.	12	.	TRBV2	TRBJ2-7
TGTGCCAGCAGTTTCCTACTAGCGGGAGGGCCGGGAGAGACCCAGTACTTC	CASSFLLAGGPGETQYF	TRBD2	17	.	TRBV28	TRBJ2-5
TGTGCCAGCAGCTCCCGCGGGGGGCTCTGGAATCAGCCCCAGCATTTT	CASSSRGGLWNQPQHF	.	16	many	TRBV7-2	TRBJ1-5
TGTGCCAGCAGGGCGGGAGCAAACGCCAACGGTGAGCAGTTCTTC	CASRAGANANGEQFF	TRBD2	15	.	TRBV7-8	TRBJ2-1
TGTGCCAGCAACAGGGGCAACGAGCAGTACTTC	CASNRGNEQYF	TRBD1	11	.	TRBV6-5	TRBJ2-7
TGTGCCAGCAGCCAAGAAACAGGGGAGGACTATGGCTACACCTTC	CASSQETGEDYGYTF	TRBD1	15	.	TRBV3-1/TRBV3-2	TRBJ1-2
TGTGCCAGTACCTCTAGCGGCTTCGCCTCCAATGAGCAGTTCTTC	CASTSSGFASNEQFF	TRBD2	15	.	TRBV19	TRBJ2-1
TGTGCCAGCAGCTTATCAAGCGGGAGTGTGTACAATGAGCAGTTCTTC	CASSLSSGSVYNEQFF	TRBD2	16	.	TRBV11-2	TRBJ2-1
TGTGCCAGCAGCTTAAATAGCGAGCAGTTCTTC	CASSLNSEQFF	.	11	.	TRBV7-9	TRBJ2-1
TGTGCCAGTAGCCAAGGGACTAGCGAGCAGTACTTC	CASSQGTSEQYF	TRBD2	12	.	TRBV19	TRBJ2-7
TGTGCCAGCAGCTACTCTAGCTCCTATAATTCACCCCTCCACTTT	CASSYSSSYNSPLHF	.	15	.	TRBV5-6	TRBJ1-6